Below, 6 T cell receptor beta chains from the same sample are listed, as sequenced in a study of cytomegalovirus exposure and HLA in healthy donors. The repertoire was sequenced with immunoSEQ multiplex PCR; TCRdb's copy has only in-frame clones and lacks some. The table includes about 330,000 clones, approximately 90% detected once. The sample was PBMCs. These receptors were taken from a woman between 18 and 29 years old in good health and CMV-seronegative.

Only a few counts were recorded for this clone. The gene calls are TRBV19 and TRBJ2-7; D possibly corresponds to TRBD2 (6 bases). Trimming cost V 5 bases and J 4 bases, with 18 bases left between them. The CDR3 covers 15 residues. Looked up from germline, CDR1 is LNHDA and CDR2 is SQIVND (reference sequence). The CDR3 loop is CASSWAWGVAYEQYF. CDR3 in DNA: TGTGCCAGTAGTTGGGCCTGGGGGGTGGCGTACGAGCAGTACTTC.

V usage is TRBV7-2 and J usage is TRBJ2-7; a weak D match, TRBD2 (6 bases). The CDR3 runs to 15 residues. Germline lookup yields CDR1 SGHTA and CDR2 FQGNSA. V gave up 0 bases and J gave up 2 bases, with 11 bases separating them. The CDR3 region has the DNA TGTGCCAGCAGCTTAGCAACTAGCCTTCCCTACGAGCAGTACTTC. This gives the protein CASSLATSLPYEQYF.

CDR3 region: CASSPRGAFYEQYF. CDR3 in DNA: TGTGCCAGTAGTCCCAGGGGAGCGTTCTACGAGCAGTACTTC. This chain links TRBV19 with TRBJ2-7; D may be TRBD1 (6 bases). The V gene's germline CDR1 is LNHDA and CDR2 SQIVND (reference sequence). This CDR3 has 14 residues. V was cut by 5 bases and J by 3 bases, with 14 bases left in between.

J is TRBJ2-5 and V is TRBV9; TRBD1 is a possible D gene (5 bases). CDR1 is SGDLS, CDR2 YYNGEE, per germline. V lost 8 bases to trimming and J lost 1 base, with 15 bases between them. CDR3 length equals 14 residues. The DNA of the CDR3 is TGTGCCAGTACAGGACCGACCCCCCAAGAGACCCAGTACTTC. Amino acid sequence: CASTGPTPQETQYF.

The chain joins TRBV27 to TRBJ2-1; TRBD1 matches 8 bases. Germline V gives CDR1 MNHEY, CDR2 SMNVEV (reference sequence). The CDR3 covers 13 residues. The J segment lost 9 bases and the V segment lost 5 bases, leaving 6 bases of the junction unmatched. In nucleotides, the CDR3 is TGTGCCAGCAGTCTGCGACAGGGGAGTGAGCAGTTCTTC. Translation gives CASSLRQGSEQFF.

Points on this clone: Additional DNA sequences in this sample encode the identical CDR3. The chain combines TRBV5-1 with TRBJ2-2; maybe TRBD1 (5 bases). Germline lookup yields CDR1 SGHRS and CDR2 YFSETQ. The V gene lost 4 bases and the J gene lost 5 bases, with 12 bases spanning the gap. The CDR3 has 14 amino acids. The CDR3 coding sequence is TGCGCCAGCAGCCCCCGTCAGGGTACCGGGGAGCTGTTTTTT. Translated: CASSPRQGTGELFF.